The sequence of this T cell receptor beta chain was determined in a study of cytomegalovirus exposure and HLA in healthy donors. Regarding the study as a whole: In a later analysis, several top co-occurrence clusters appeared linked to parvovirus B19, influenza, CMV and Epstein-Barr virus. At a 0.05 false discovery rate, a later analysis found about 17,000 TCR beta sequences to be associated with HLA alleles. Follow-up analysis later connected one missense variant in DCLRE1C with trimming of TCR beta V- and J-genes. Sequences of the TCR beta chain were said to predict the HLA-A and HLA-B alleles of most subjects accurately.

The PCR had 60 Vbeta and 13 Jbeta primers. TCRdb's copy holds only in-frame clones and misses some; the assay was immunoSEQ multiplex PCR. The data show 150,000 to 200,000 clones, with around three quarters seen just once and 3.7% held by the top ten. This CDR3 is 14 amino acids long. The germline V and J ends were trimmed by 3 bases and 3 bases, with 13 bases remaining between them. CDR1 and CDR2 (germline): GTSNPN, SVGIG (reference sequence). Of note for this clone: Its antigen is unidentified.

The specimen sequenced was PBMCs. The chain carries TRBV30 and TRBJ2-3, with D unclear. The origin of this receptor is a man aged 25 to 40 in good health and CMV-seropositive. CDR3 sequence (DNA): TGTGCCTGGAGCGAACAATTCGGGACAGATACGCAGTATTTT. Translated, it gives CAWSEQFGTDTQYF.